Presented here are 22 T cell receptor beta chains from one specimen sequenced in a study of Ad26.COV2.S vaccination and SARS-CoV-2 variants. Treatment indicated: approximately 18 received Ad26.COV2.S at low or high dose, single or two shots; 5 received placebo; per-sample allocation not given. All samples were drawn on day 63, counting from the first vaccine or placebo injection. Generated by immunoSEQ multiplex PCR, the TCRdb table keeps only in-frame clones and is missing some. In the table there are fewer than 400,000 clones, about 85% of which are singletons. The sample consisted of peripheral blood, taken in a trial of Ad26.COV2.S vaccine versus placebo. These receptor sequences come from a person aged 18-60 years who received the Ad26.COV2.S COVID-19 vaccine or a placebo.

The rearrangement uses TRBV30 and TRBJ2-1; the match to TRBD2 covers 7 bases. The CDR3 extends over 14 amino acids. V dropped 5 bases and J dropped 0; count of bases not matched to a gene: 4. Germline assignment: CDR1 GTSNPN and CDR2 SVGIG (reference sequence). CDR3: CAWRAGSSYNEQFF. CDR3 in DNA: TGTGCCTGGCGAGCGGGGAGCTCCTACAATGAGCAGTTCTTC.

The rearrangement joins TRBV12-3 or TRBV12-4 to TRBJ2-4; D ambiguous. The germline V and J ends were trimmed by 9 bases and 0 bases, with 9 bases remaining between them. The CDR3 length is 13 residues. This CDR3 is CASGGLAKNIQYF. For the CDR3, the DNA is TGTGCCAGTGGTGGGCTAGCCAAAAACATTCAGTACTTC.

The V and J genes are TRBV19 and TRBJ1-6; 8 bases are a match to TRBD1. CDR1 LNHDA and CDR2 SQIVND come from the germline V gene (reference sequence). There are 16 residues in the CDR3. The V gene end was trimmed by 3 bases and the J gene end by 12 bases; junction bases not matched to a gene: 13. The CDR3 coding sequence is TGTGCCAGTAGTATTCGCCCCCCCGGACAGGGCGAACCCCTCCACTTT. Amino acids: CASSIRPPGQGEPLHF.

This sequence joins TRBV7-9 and TRBJ2-1; D not resolved. This CDR3 region has 15 residues. The V end was cut by 6 bases, the J end by 1 base, with 13 bases between. Looked up from germline, CDR1 is SEHNR and CDR2 is FQNEAQ (reference sequence). The CDR3 sequence: CASRFPIVSYNEQFF. The CDR3 coding sequence is TGTGCCAGCAGGTTCCCGATAGTGTCCTACAATGAGCAGTTCTTC. Based on the CDR3 plus reference TRBV7-9 and TRBJ2-1, the full variable domain is DTGVSQNPRHKITKRGQNVTFRCDPISEHNRLYWYRQTLGQGPEFLTYFQNEAQLEKSRLLSDRFSAERPKGSFSTLEIQRTEQGDSAMYLCASRFPIVSYNEQFFGPGTRLTVL.

This sequence joins TRBV5-1 and TRBJ1-2; perhaps TRBD1 as D (5 bases). Germline V CDR1 and CDR2: SGHRS, YFSETQ. The CDR3 has 14 residues. Deletions cut 0 bases from V and 5 bases from J, with 11 bases between. The CDR3: CASSLGLGGYGYTF. The CDR3 bases are TGCGCCAGCAGCTTGGGCCTTGGGGGGTATGGCTACACCTTC. The variable domain in full, completed from reference TRBV5-1 and TRBJ1-2, reads KAGVTQTPRYLIKTRGQQVTLSCSPISGHRSVSWYQQTPGQGLQFLFEYFSETQRNKGNFPGRFSGRQFSNSRSEMNVSTLELGDSALYLCASSLGLGGYGYTFGSGTRLTVV.

This clone has a single count. The rearrangement joins TRBV11-2 to TRBJ1-3; D is ambiguous. V lost 5 bases and J 2 bases, leaving 16 bases between the germline ends. CDR3 size: 16 residues. Germline CDR1 SGHAT, CDR2 FQNNGV. This chain's CDR3 is CASSPLGRLAGNTIYF. In nucleotides, the CDR3 is TGTGCCAGCAGCCCCCTTGGTCGGCTTGCTGGAAACACCATATATTTT.

The rearrangement links TRBV6-6 to TRBJ1-5, with D perhaps TRBD1 (6 bases). This CDR3 contains 14 residues. From germline, CDR1 is MNHNY and CDR2 SVGAGI (reference sequence). Trimming took off 10 bases at V and 2 bases at J, with 15 bases between the two ends. Here the CDR3 reads CATRDTSGNQPQHF. CDR3 nucleotide sequence: TGTGCCACCCGGGACACCTCGGGCAATCAGCCCCAGCATTTT.

The V gene is TRBV3-1 (or the pseudogene TRBV3-2), the J gene TRBJ2-5; 10 bases fit TRBD2. CDR3 length: 16 amino acids. V was clipped by 0 bases and J by 4 bases; unmatched bases: 5. The V gene's germline CDR1 is LGHDT and CDR2 YNNKEL (reference sequence). The CDR3 is CASSQDWSSGGETQYF. DNA of the CDR3: TGTGCCAGCAGCCAAGATTGGTCTAGCGGGGGAGAGACCCAGTACTTC.

The chain couples TRBV19 to TRBJ2-6; D might be TRBD1 (5 bases). CDR1 is LNHDA and CDR2 is SQIVND in the germline V gene (reference sequence). The CDR3 extends over 17 amino acids. V lost 6 bases, J lost 4 bases, and 19 bases lay in between. This chain's CDR3 is CASSLYARVGGANVLTF. The CDR3 nucleotides are TGTGCCAGTAGCCTATATGCCAGGGTTGGAGGGGCCAACGTCCTGACTTTC. The variable domain in full, completed from reference TRBV19 and TRBJ2-6, reads DGGITQSPKYLFRKEGQNVTLSCEQNLNHDAMYWYRQDPGQGLRLIYYSQIVNDFQKGDIAEGYSVSREKKESFPLTVTSAQKNPTAFYLCASSLYARVGGANVLTFGAGSRLTVL.

The V gene is TRBV19, the J gene TRBJ2-2, with TRBD1 matching 9 bases. The trim removed 4 bases at V and 1 base at J, leaving 7 bases unmatched. This CDR3 comprises 17 residues. The germline gives CDR1 LNHDA, CDR2 SQIVND (reference sequence). This CDR3 is CASSTTQGAWNTGELFF. CDR3 sequence (DNA): TGTGCCAGTAGTACAACACAGGGGGCTTGGAACACCGGGGAGCTGTTTTTT.

This chain links TRBV7-9 with TRBJ1-6, with 8 bases matching TRBD1. Unmatched junction bases numbered 3, after V lost 1 base and J lost 7 bases. This CDR3 region has 15 residues. Germline CDR1 is SEHNR and CDR2 is FQNEAQ (reference sequence). The CDR3 DNA reads TGTGCCAGCAGCTTAGGGACAGGGATCAATTCACCCCTCCACTTT. Encoded protein: CASSLGTGINSPLHF.

This clone has only one observation. V gene TRBV30 combines with J gene TRBJ2-1; D is unclear. The V end was cut by 0 bases, the J end by 6 bases, with 3 bases between. Germline V lookup: CDR1 GTSNPN, CDR2 SVGIG (reference sequence). The CDR3 is 11 residues long. The CDR3 loop is CAWSVLNEQFF. Written as DNA, the CDR3 is TGTGCCTGGAGTGTTCTCAATGAGCAGTTCTTC.

J is TRBJ1-4 and V is TRBV11-2, with D possibly being TRBD1 (5 bases). Per the germline V gene, CDR1 is SGHAT and CDR2 is FQNNGV. V shed 4 bases and J shed 9 bases, with 18 bases lying between them. The CDR3 contains 15 residues. CDR3 sequence: CASSSYRDPGKKLFF. CDR3 nucleotide sequence: TGTGCCAGCAGCTCGTACCGGGACCCCGGGAAAAAACTGTTTTTT.

The chain joins TRBV4-1 to TRBJ1-5; 10 positions agree with TRBD1. The CDR3 has 16 residues. Germline CDR1 MGHRA, CDR2 YSYEKL. Trimming removed 1 base from V and 2 bases from J; junction bases left unmatched: 2. The DNA of the CDR3 is TGCGCCAGCAGCCAAGGGACAGGGGGTGGCAATCAGCCCCAGCATTTT. Translating it yields CASSQGTGGGNQPQHF.

This chain joins TRBV6-5 and TRBJ2-2; D is ambiguous. This CDR3 region has 13 residues. V lost 2 bases, J lost 9 bases, and 10 bases lay in between. The germline gives CDR1 MNHEY, CDR2 SVGAGI. CDR3 sequence: CASSYQNGRELFF. In DNA form, the CDR3 reads TGTGCCAGCAGTTACCAGAATGGGAGGGAGCTGTTTTTT.

The gene calls are TRBV28 and TRBJ1-5; a weak D match, TRBD1 (6 bases). CDR1 and CDR2 (germline): MDHEN, SYDVKM. This CDR3 contains 17 residues. Trimming shortened V by 0 bases and J by 7 bases, and 19 bases separated the two germline ends. The CDR3 loop reads CASSLWWTRGGEQPQHF. CDR3 nucleotides: TGTGCCAGCAGTTTATGGTGGACTAGAGGGGGGGAGCAGCCCCAGCATTTT. Together with reference TRBV28 and TRBJ1-5, the CDR3 gives the full variable domain: DVKVTQSSRYLVKRTGEKVFLECVQDMDHENMFWYRQDPGLGLRLIYFSYDVKMKEKGDIPEGYSVSREKKERFSLILESASTNQTSMYLCASSLWWTRGGEQPQHFGDGTRLSIL.

The rearrangement uses TRBV4-1 and TRBJ2-1; D may be TRBD1 or TRBD2 (5 bases each). V lost 1 base to trimming and J lost 6 bases, with 19 bases between them. The length of the CDR3 is 17 residues. Per germline, CDR1 MGHRA and CDR2 YSYEKL. CDR3 amino acids: CASSQAQRRRGPNEQFF. As DNA, the CDR3 is TGCGCCAGCAGCCAAGCCCAGAGACGTCGGGGACCCAATGAGCAGTTCTTC.

V is TRBV29-1 and J is TRBJ2-5; TRBD1 aligns across 7 bases. Per germline, CDR1 SQVTM and CDR2 ANQGSEA. With V trimmed by 5 bases and J by 4 bases, 7 bases remained unmatched. The CDR3 length is 13 residues. CDR3 DNA: TGCAGCGTTAGCGGACAGGCCCGAGAGACCCAGTACTTC. It is translated as CSVSGQARETQYF.

The chain couples TRBV5-5 to TRBJ1-3; 9 bases agree with TRBD1. V lost 0 bases and J lost 2; bases outside the gene matches: 3. Germline values: CDR1 SGHKS, CDR2 YYEKEE (reference sequence). This CDR3 has 16 amino acids. The CDR3 DNA reads as TGTGCCAGCAGCTTGGCCGGACAGGGGACTGGAAACACCATATATTTT. Its protein product is CASSLAGQGTGNTIYF.

The J gene is TRBJ2-3, the V gene TRBV7-2, with 14 bases matching TRBD2. CDR3 length: 18 residues. Trimming removed 5 bases from V and 4 bases from J; junction bases left unmatched: 11. Looked up from germline, CDR1 is SGHTA and CDR2 is FQGNSA. The CDR3 DNA reads as TGTGCCAGCAGCCCCCGAGGACTAGCGGGGGGCTGGGCAGATACGCAGTATTTT. Residues: CASSPRGLAGGWADTQYF.

The V and J genes are TRBV10-3 and TRBJ1-1; D is unclear. The CDR3 length is 12 residues. Germline V lookup: CDR1 ENHRY, CDR2 SYGVKD. Trimming took off 11 bases at V and 0 bases at J, with 10 bases between the two ends. The CDR3 is CAARSLNTEAFF. CDR3 nucleotide sequence: TGTGCCGCCCGGAGTTTGAACACTGAAGCTTTCTTT.

The V call is TRBV27, the J call TRBJ1-2; 9 bases match TRBD1. Per germline, CDR1 MNHEY and CDR2 SMNVEV (reference sequence). Trimming cost V 5 bases and J 4 bases; bases outside gene matches: 8. This CDR3 has 15 residues. Written as DNA, the CDR3 is TGTGCCAGCAGTCCCTGGGACAGGGCGCTCTATGGCTACACCTTC. Translation: CASSPWDRALYGYTF.